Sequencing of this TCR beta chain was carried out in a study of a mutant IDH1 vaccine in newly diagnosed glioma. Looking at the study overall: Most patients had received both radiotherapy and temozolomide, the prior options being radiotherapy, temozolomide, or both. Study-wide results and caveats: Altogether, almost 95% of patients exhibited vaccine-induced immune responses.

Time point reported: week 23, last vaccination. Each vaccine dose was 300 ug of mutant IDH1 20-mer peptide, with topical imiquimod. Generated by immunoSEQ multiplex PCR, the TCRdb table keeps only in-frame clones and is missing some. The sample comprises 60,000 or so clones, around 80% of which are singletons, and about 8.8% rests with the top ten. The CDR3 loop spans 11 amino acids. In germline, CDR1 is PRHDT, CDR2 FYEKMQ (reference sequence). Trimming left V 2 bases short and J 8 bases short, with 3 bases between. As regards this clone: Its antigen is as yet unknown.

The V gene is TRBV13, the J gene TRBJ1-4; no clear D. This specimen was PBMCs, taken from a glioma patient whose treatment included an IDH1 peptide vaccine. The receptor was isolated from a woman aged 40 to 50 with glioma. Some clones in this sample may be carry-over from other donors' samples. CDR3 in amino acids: CASSLSEKLFF. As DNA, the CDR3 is TGTGCCAGCAGCTTAAGCGAAAAACTGTTTTTT.